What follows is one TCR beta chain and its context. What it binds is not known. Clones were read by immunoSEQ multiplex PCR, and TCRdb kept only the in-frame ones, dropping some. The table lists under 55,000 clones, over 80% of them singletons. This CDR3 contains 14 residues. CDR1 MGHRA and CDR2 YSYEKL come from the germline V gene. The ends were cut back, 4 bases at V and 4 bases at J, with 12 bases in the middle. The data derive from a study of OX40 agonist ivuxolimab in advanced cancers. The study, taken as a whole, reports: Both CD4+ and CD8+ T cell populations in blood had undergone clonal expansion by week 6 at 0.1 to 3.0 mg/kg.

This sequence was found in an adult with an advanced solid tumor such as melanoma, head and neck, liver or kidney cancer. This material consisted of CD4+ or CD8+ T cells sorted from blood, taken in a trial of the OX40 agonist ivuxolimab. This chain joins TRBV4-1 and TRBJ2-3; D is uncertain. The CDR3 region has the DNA TGCGCCAGCAGCCCGAATCAGATCCCAGATACGCAGTATTTT. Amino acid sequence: CASSPNQIPDTQYF.